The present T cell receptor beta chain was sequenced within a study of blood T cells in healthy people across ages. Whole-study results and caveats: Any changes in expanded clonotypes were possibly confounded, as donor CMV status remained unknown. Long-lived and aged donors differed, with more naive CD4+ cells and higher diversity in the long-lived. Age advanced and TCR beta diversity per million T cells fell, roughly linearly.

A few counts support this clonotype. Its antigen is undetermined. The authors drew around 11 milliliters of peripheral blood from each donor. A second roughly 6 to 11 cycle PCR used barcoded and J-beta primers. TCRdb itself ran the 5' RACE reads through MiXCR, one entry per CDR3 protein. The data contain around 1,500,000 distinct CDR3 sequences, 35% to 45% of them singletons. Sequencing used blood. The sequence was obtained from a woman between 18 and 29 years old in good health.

The CDR3 region is CASSQDQTLNSPLHF. In DNA form, the CDR3 reads TGCGCCAGCAGCCAAGACCAAACCCTTAATTCACCCCTCCACTTT. The V call is TRBV4-1, the J call TRBJ1-6; D not resolved. The CDR3 is 15 amino acids. Germline values: CDR1 MGHRA, CDR2 YSYEKL. Deletions cut 0 bases from V and 6 bases from J, with 9 bases between.